The 9 T cell receptor beta chains listed next were all sequenced from one sample in a study of T cells after yellow fever vaccination. TCRdb recomputed calls from the 5' RACE reads with MiXCR, one row per CDR3 protein. The table includes 30,000 to 35,000 distinct CDR3 sequences, around 7% detected once. Sequencing used PBMCs, either bulk or a sorted T-cell subset (CD4+, CD8+, memory, or dextramer-sorted; not recorded which), obtained on the day of the first yellow fever vaccination. These receptors came from a man aged 18 to 29 who received the YFV17D yellow fever vaccine.

This clonotype was counted only a few times. V gene TRBV4-3 combines with J gene TRBJ2-2, with 7 bases identical to TRBD2. The germline CDR1 and CDR2 sequences are LGHNA and YSLEER. Germline trimming cut 0 bases from V and 7 bases from J; bases unmatched to any gene: 11. The CDR3 covers 17 residues. Written as DNA, the CDR3 is TGCGCCAGCAGCCAAGATACCTCGGGAGGTTCCAGCGGGGAGCTGTTTTTT. This translates into CASSQDTSGGSSGELFF.

This clonotype was picked up many times. This chain uses TRBV19 with TRBJ2-1, with D hard to call. V lost 4 bases and J lost 9, with 16 bases in between. The V gene's germline CDR1 is LNHDA and CDR2 SQIVND (reference sequence). There are 14 residues in the CDR3. CDR3 in DNA: TGTGCCAGTAGTACCCGGGCCGGAGAGGTTGAGCAGTTCTTC. Its translation: CASSTRAGEVEQFF.

In this sample, this clonotype turned up many times. The chain combines TRBV6-6 with TRBJ2-2; D gene uncertain. The germline gives CDR1 MNHNY, CDR2 SVGAGI (reference sequence). V was cut by 5 bases and J by 8 bases, with 9 bases left in between. This CDR3 region has 12 residues. For the CDR3, the DNA is TGTGCCAGCAGTGTTAACCCGGGGGAGCTGTTTTTT. Protein: CASSVNPGELFF.

This clonotype came up many times. The chain carries TRBV6-1 and TRBJ1-3; 8 bases are a match to TRBD1. V trimming: 5 bases; J trimming: 4 bases; junction bases outside the gene matches: 4. Germline V gives CDR1 MNHNS, CDR2 SASEGT. This CDR3 is 14 amino acids long. Here the CDR3 reads CASSQGAEGNTIYF. In DNA form, the CDR3 reads TGTGCCAGCAGTCAGGGGGCGGAAGGAAACACCATATATTTT.

The V and J genes are TRBV5-4 and TRBJ2-3, with a weak D call TRBD1 (6 bases). V was cut by 4 bases and J by 4 bases, with 22 bases left in between. Germline CDR1 SGHNT, CDR2 YYREEE (reference sequence). The CDR3 extends over 17 amino acids. CDR3: CASSDGPSGVGPDTQYF. The DNA for the CDR3 is TGTGCCAGCAGCGATGGCCCGTCAGGGGTTGGGCCAGATACGCAGTATTTT.

This clonotype was detected ten times or more. The rearrangement links TRBV18 to TRBJ2-4; TRBD1 matches at 7 bases. The germline gives CDR1 KGHSH, CDR2 LQKENI. CDR3 size: 16 residues. Germline trimming cut 3 bases from V and 1 base from J; bases unmatched to any gene: 6. CDR3 region: CASSPKTGRAKNIQYF. CDR3 coding DNA: TGTGCCAGCTCACCGAAGACAGGGCGGGCCAAAAACATTCAGTACTTC.

This clonotype was observed at least ten times. The chain carries TRBV12-3 or TRBV12-4 and TRBJ1-6; D might be TRBD1 (6 bases). The CDR3 is 14 residues long. With 5 bases removed from V and 9 bases from J, the gap between germline ends came to 14 bases. The chain's CDR3 is CASSLQGVGSPLHF. CDR3 nucleotide sequence: TGTGCCAGCAGTCTACAGGGCGTAGGTTCACCCCTCCACTTT.

The rearrangement joins TRBV3-1 to TRBJ1-6; the D is unclear. V shed 1 base and J shed 14 bases, with 9 bases lying between them. This CDR3 contains 12 residues. Germline CDR1 LGHDT, CDR2 YNNKEL (reference sequence). CDR3 loop: CASSQGAQALHF. The CDR3 nucleotides read TGTGCCAGCAGCCAAGGAGCTCAGGCCCTCCACTTT.

This clonotype has at least ten counts. V gene TRBV7-3 combines with J gene TRBJ2-1; D gene ambiguous. This CDR3 is built from 13 residues. Germline assignment: CDR1 SGHTA and CDR2 FQGTGA. Trimming left V 2 bases short and J 5 bases short, with 7 bases between. The CDR3 nucleotides read TGTGCCAGCAGCTTAGCCAGAAACAATGAGCAGTTCTTC. Translated: CASSLARNNEQFF.